This record concerns one TCR beta chain sequence. This clonotype was detected a few times. The antigen this receptor binds is unknown. No base qualities exist here, and no much larger clone lies one base off it. The sample belongs to a study of CD8 T cells in ankylosing spondylitis (dated by TCRdb to about 2017). Background on the whole study: The study profiled T cell receptor beta repertoires in healthy donors and ankylosing spondylitis patients to find disease-linked TCR variants. Peripheral blood was sampled, and synovial fluid was also collected from ankylosing spondylitis patients. In total, the full study cohort was made up of approximately 99 healthy donors and about two dozen ankylosing spondylitis patients. General conclusions and limits of the study: Some motif variants were previously reported in synovial fluid and blood of reactive arthritis patients, suggesting common disease-initiation mechanisms. In peripheral blood, the disease-linked clones were found at relatively low frequencies and had a CD8+ phenotype. The disease-linked clones were reported as significantly enriched in matched synovial fluid samples from ankylosing spondylitis patients. A TCR beta motif of several highly homologous amino acid variants appeared characteristic of blood from ankylosing spondylitis patients.

The sample was run on an Illumina HiSeq 2500. Quantitative 5'-RACE with molecular barcodes was used to prepare TCR beta libraries. The study's own analysis went as follows. Disease-linked TCR variants were identified with a new computational method built on a probabilistic model of VDJ rearrangement. Starting from the raw public reads, TCRdb applied fastp trimming at Q25, assembled clones with MiXCR and retained in-frame beta chains. Rows with a matching CDR3 protein are joined into one entry that keeps the most common DNA and genes. These V and J calls are TCRdb output, not the study's own analysis. This sample holds around 890,000 distinct CDR3 sequences; over 9.5% were observed only once. The ten largest clonotypes hold just over 0.5% of the sample. Sample: blood, either unsorted or a sorted T cell fraction (not recorded which). This TCR was sampled from a male donor with ankylosing spondylitis.

DNA sequence: TGCGCCAGCAGCCAAGAGAACCTGGGAGATACGCAGTATTTT. Its translation reads: CASSQENLGDTQYF. Recombination linked TRBV4-3 to TRBJ2-3; the D gene cannot be resolved reliably. The CDR3 covers 14 residues, taking in both the cysteine and the phenylalanine. Of the read, only the CDR3 DNA is kept; its 42 bases are in frame from base 1. V is pared back by 0 bases and J by 5 bases, with 9 bases lying between the germline termini. From the germline V gene, CDR1 is LGHNA and CDR2 is YSLEER.